This passage covers 5 T cell receptor beta chains from one sample sequenced in a study of blood T cell repertoires in COVID-19. Sequenced by immunoSEQ multiplex PCR; TCRdb stores in-frame clones only, minus some. This sample has some 350,000 clones, with about 90% found just once. The source material was PBMCs or T cells enriched from blood (not recorded which). The receptors come from a woman aged 25 to 45 who had recovered from COVID-19.

The gene calls are TRBV9 and TRBJ2-2, with D possibly being TRBD2 (5 bases). The length of the CDR3 is 17 residues. The germline gives CDR1 SGDLS, CDR2 YYNGEE. Trimming stripped 2 bases from V and 0 bases from J, with 14 bases between. CDR3 amino acids: CASSVPPDGANTGELFF. Written as DNA, the CDR3 is TGTGCCAGCAGCGTTCCCCCCGACGGGGCGAACACCGGGGAGCTGTTTTTT.

The gene calls are TRBV5-1 and TRBJ1-5; 8 bases are a match to TRBD1. The CDR3 covers 16 residues. Unmatched junction bases numbered 9, after V lost 4 bases and J lost 3 bases. The germline V gene has CDR1 SGHRS and CDR2 YFSETQ. CDR3 sequence reads: CASSVPGQENNQPQHF. The CDR3 DNA follows: TGCGCCAGCAGCGTTCCGGGACAGGAGAACAATCAGCCCCAGCATTTT.

The J gene is TRBJ2-1, the V gene TRBV4-1, with TRBD2 matching 10 bases. The V gene's germline CDR1 is MGHRA and CDR2 YSYEKL. This CDR3 contains 15 residues. Trimming at V came to 1 base and at J to 8 bases, leaving 5 bases not matched to a gene. The CDR3 DNA reads TGCGCCAGCAGCCAAGGGCCTAGCGGGAGCTATGAGCAGTTCTTC. It yields the protein CASSQGPSGSYEQFF.

The chain couples TRBV6-5 to TRBJ2-7; TRBD1 agrees at 7 bases. CDR1 is MNHEY and CDR2 is SVGAGI in the germline V gene. The CDR3 has 13 residues. The junction had 3 bases not matched to a gene; V was cut back by 4 bases and J by 3 bases. The CDR3 loop is CASSWDRIYEQYF. The CDR3 bases are TGTGCCAGCAGTTGGGACAGAATCTACGAGCAGTACTTC.

The chain recombines TRBV2 with TRBJ2-3; D is unclear. This CDR3 comprises 15 residues. Between the trimmed V and J ends, which lost 3 bases and 2 bases, there was a span of 12 bases. CDR1 and CDR2 (germline): SNHLY, FYNNEI. CDR3 in DNA: TGTGCCAGCAGTGAGCTGGTAACAATCACAGATACGCAGTATTTT. It codes for CASSELVTITDTQYF.